A single TCR beta chain is shown here with its context. In the original workflow: The assay estimated nucleated cells by amplifying reference gene primers. Method: immunoSEQ multiplex PCR; TCRdb's copy keeps in-frame clones and lacks some. V and J calls and clone size are given by that table; D and trimming were obtained from the DNA. The profile covers roughly 74,000 clones, with about 90% appearing a single time and 1.9% taken by the ten largest. This entry belongs to a study of blood T cell repertoires in COVID-19. Across the study: COVID-19 samples collected from the United States, Italy and Spain covered acute and convalescent phases.

The CDR3 covers 15 residues. Trimming cost V 5 bases and J 2 bases; bases outside gene matches: 4. Germline V gives CDR1 SNHLY, CDR2 FYNNEI. The sequence was obtained from a woman aged 80 or over with active or convalescent COVID-19. The sample consisted of peripheral blood. This sequence joins TRBV2 and TRBJ2-3; 10 bases line up with TRBD2. The CDR3 region has the DNA TGTGCCAGCAGTATAGCGGGGGGATTCACAGATACGCAGTATTTT. It is translated as CASSIAGGFTDTQYF.